The clone carrying this T cell receptor (beta chain) was detected once. This entry is derived from a study of CD8+ T cells in alopecia areata. Study overall: Patients in the treated group were given tofacitinib by mouth, 5 to 10 mg twice a day.

Per germline, CDR1 SGDLS and CDR2 YYNGEE. The germline V and J ends were trimmed by 4 bases and 1 base, with 9 bases remaining between them. The CDR3 is 15 residues long. In each case, RNA was isolated and then reverse transcribed into cDNA as the sequencing template. Method: immunoSEQ multiplex PCR; TCRdb's copy keeps in-frame clones and lacks some. The table includes 250,000 to 350,000 clones, about 62% detected once. The treatment is: oral pan-JAK inhibitor, 5-10 mg twice daily. Peripheral blood and lesional scalp punch biopsies were taken from alopecia areata patients. The rearrangement joins TRBV9 to TRBJ2-6; D might be TRBD1 or TRBD2, each matching 5 bases. The sample here was CD4+ T cells sorted from blood, taken around week 54, from a patient treated with tofacitinib. The source is a human donor with alopecia areata. The CDR3 loop is CASSPRGSGANVLTF. CDR3 nucleotide sequence: TGTGCCAGCAGCCCGAGGGGTTCTGGGGCCAACGTCCTGACTTTC. Full variable domain (remainder filled in from reference TRBV9 and TRBJ2-6): DSGVTQTPKHLITATGQRVTLRCSPRSGDLSVYWYQQSLDQGLQFLIQYYNGEERAKGNILERFSAQQFPDLHSELNLSSLELGDSALYFCASSPRGSGANVLTFGAGSRLTVL.